This T cell receptor beta chain was documented in a study of blood T cell repertoires in COVID-19. Germline loops: CDR1 MNHEY, CDR2 SVGAGI. The CDR3 runs to 11 residues. Trimming shortened V by 6 bases and J by 10 bases, and 7 bases separated the two germline ends. The protocol was immunoSEQ multiplex PCR, while the TCRdb copy is restricted to in-frame clones and leaves out a portion. Of some 200,000 clones in the sample, around 81% were seen once. This receptor was identified in a human donor with acute or convalescent COVID-19. The donor label of this sample is uncertain. The sample comprised peripheral blood. The V gene is TRBV6-5, the J gene TRBJ1-6, with a tentative D call TRBD1 (5 bases). This CDR3 is CASRQGSPLHF. CDR3 DNA sequence: TGTGCCAGCAGGCAGGGATCACCCCTCCACTTT.